The 10 T cell receptor beta chains presented below share a single source sample, sequenced in a study of T cell responses to AZD1222 COVID-19 vaccine. The protocol was immunoSEQ multiplex PCR, while the TCRdb copy is restricted to in-frame clones and leaves out a portion. Of about 150,000 clones in the sample, about 92% were seen once. This specimen consisted of peripheral blood, obtained on day 0 of AZD1222 vaccination. These receptors all stem from an adult in good health.

The table lists this clone with a few counts. The V and J genes are TRBV29-1 and TRBJ2-7, with D perhaps TRBD1 or TRBD2 (6 bases each). Trimming cost V 4 bases and J 1 base, with 11 bases left between them. Germline CDR1 is SQVTM and CDR2 is ANQGSEA. The CDR3 loop spans 13 amino acids. The CDR3 is CSVGGGQSYEQYF. CDR3 DNA: TGCAGCGTTGGAGGGGGGCAGTCCTACGAGCAGTACTTC.

The V gene is TRBV5-1, the J gene TRBJ2-2; a weak D match, TRBD2 (6 bases). The CDR3 loop spans 15 amino acids. Germline CDR1 and CDR2: SGHRS and YFSETQ. Between the trimmed V and J ends, which lost 1 base and 5 bases, there was a span of 12 bases. The CDR3 spells CASSLMTAGTGELFF. The CDR3 nucleotides read TGCGCCAGCAGCTTGATGACGGCGGGAACCGGGGAGCTGTTTTTT.

The chain joins TRBV6-2 or TRBV6-3 to TRBJ2-7; D possibly corresponds to TRBD1 (5 bases). CDR1 is MNHEY and CDR2 is SVGEGT in the germline V gene. Trimming left V 3 bases short and J 1 base short, with 10 bases between. The CDR3 is 14 amino acids. The CDR3 DNA reads TGTGCCAGCAGTTATTGGGCAGGGTCCTACGAGCAGTACTTC. This sequence encodes CASSYWAGSYEQYF.

The chain couples TRBV18 to TRBJ1-6; 7 bases are shared with TRBD1. The CDR3 has 14 amino acids. V dropped 3 bases and J dropped 10; count of bases not matched to a gene: 6. CDR1 is KGHSH, CDR2 LQKENI, per germline. The CDR3 region has the DNA TGTGCCAGCTCACCCGACAGGGATGGCTCACCCCTCCACTTT. It encodes CASSPDRDGSPLHF.

This chain joins TRBV7-9 and TRBJ2-1; D is perhaps TRBD1 (5 bases). V gave up 1 base and J gave up 6 bases, with 13 bases separating them. Germline CDR1 is SEHNR and CDR2 is FQNEAQ (reference sequence). The CDR3 is 15 residues long. The CDR3: CASSLEGWKGNEQFF. In DNA, the CDR3 is TGTGCCAGCAGCTTAGAGGGGTGGAAAGGCAATGAGCAGTTCTTC.

CDR3 sequence: CASSYSGGREAFF. CDR3 in DNA: TGTGCCAGCAGTTACTCGGGAGGGCGTGAAGCTTTCTTT. The chain uses TRBV6-2 or TRBV6-3 and TRBJ1-1; D gene unclear. Trimming shortened V by 0 bases and J by 7 bases, and 9 bases separated the two germline ends. The length of the CDR3 is 13 residues. CDR1 is MNHEY, CDR2 SVGEGT, per germline.

The rearrangement links TRBV30 to TRBJ1-4; D ambiguous. Between the trimmed V and J ends, which lost 8 bases and 8 bases, there was a span of 21 bases. CDR3 length equals 14 residues. Germline assignment: CDR1 GTSNPN and CDR2 SVGIG (reference sequence). CDR3 DNA sequence: TGTGCCGGGGAGTGGAACCGAGATCCAGAAAAACTGTTTTTT. This gives the protein CAGEWNRDPEKLFF. The whole variable domain, filled in from reference TRBV30 and TRBJ1-4, reads SQTIHQWPATLVQPVGSPLSLECTVEGTSNPNLYWYRQAAGRGLQLLFYSVGIGQISSEVPQNLSASRPQDRQFILSSKKLLLSDSGFYLCAGEWNRDPEKLFFGSGTQLSVL.

J is TRBJ1-1 and V is TRBV29-1; unclear D gene. Trimming cost V 5 bases and J 0 bases, with 7 bases left between them. Germline V gene sequence: CDR1 SQVTM, CDR2 ANQGSEA. The CDR3 contains 12 residues. The CDR3 sequence is CSVLSMNTEAFF. CDR3 nucleotides: TGCAGCGTTTTATCAATGAACACTGAAGCTTTCTTT.

The rearrangement links TRBV19 to TRBJ2-2, with D possibly being TRBD2 (6 bases). V was trimmed by 10 bases and J by 4 bases, leaving 19 bases between them. The CDR3 has 15 residues. Germline-derived CDR1 and CDR2 are LNHDA and SQIVND (reference sequence). In DNA form, the CDR3 reads TGTGCCACCGGGACTCTGCGAGGAATCACCGGGGAGCTGTTTTTT. It specifies CATGTLRGITGELFF. Full variable domain (rest looked up from reference TRBV19 and TRBJ2-2): DGGITQSPKYLFRKEGQNVTLSCEQNLNHDAMYWYRQDPGQGLRLIYYSQIVNDFQKGDIAEGYSVSREKKESFPLTVTSAQKNPTAFYLCATGTLRGITGELFFGEGSRLTVL.

The gene calls are TRBV6-2 or TRBV6-3 and TRBJ1-2; D gene uncertain. The V end was cut by 6 bases, the J end by 8 bases, with 19 bases between. The CDR3 is 14 amino acids. The germline CDR1 and CDR2 sequences are MNHEY and SVGEGT. The CDR3 region is CASSLSSAVSGYTF. DNA for the CDR3: TGTGCCAGCAGCCTTTCATCAGCAGTCTCAGGCTACACCTTC.